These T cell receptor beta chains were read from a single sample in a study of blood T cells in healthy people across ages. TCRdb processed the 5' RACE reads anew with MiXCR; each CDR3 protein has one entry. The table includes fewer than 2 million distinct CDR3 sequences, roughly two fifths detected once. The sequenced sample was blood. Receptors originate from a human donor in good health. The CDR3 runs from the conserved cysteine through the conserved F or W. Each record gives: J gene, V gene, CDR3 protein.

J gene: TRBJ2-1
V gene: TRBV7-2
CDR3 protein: CASSLAEAGVRQFF

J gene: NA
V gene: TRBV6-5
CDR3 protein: CASSYSNFAGVQETQYF

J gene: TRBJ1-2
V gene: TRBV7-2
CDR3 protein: CASSSLGSGYGYTF

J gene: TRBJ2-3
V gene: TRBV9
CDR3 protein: CASSADIGTGNVRDTQYF

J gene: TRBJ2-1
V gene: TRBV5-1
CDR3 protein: CASTSTRGYNEQFF

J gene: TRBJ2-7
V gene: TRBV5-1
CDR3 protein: CASSLAEGVYEQYF

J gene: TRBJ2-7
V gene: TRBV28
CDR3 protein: CASNSGRALSYEQYF

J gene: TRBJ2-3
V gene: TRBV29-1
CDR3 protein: CSVEDSGFADTQYF

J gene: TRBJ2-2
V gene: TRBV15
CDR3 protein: CATSKGRTGERFF

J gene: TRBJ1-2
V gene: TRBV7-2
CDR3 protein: CASSLQAIYGYTF

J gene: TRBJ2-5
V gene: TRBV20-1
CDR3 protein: CSANSAFTEQETQYF

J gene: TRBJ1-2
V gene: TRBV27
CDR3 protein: CASSLGLGVDGYTF

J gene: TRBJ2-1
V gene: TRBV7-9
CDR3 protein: CASSLAGGPDEQFF

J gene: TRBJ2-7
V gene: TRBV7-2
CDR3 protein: CASSFGGRPEQYF

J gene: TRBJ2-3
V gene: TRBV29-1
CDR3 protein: CSVEAGNDDTQYF

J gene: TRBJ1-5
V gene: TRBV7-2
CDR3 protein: CASSLGLPSNQPRHF

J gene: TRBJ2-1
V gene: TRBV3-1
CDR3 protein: CASSQADPGKNEQFF

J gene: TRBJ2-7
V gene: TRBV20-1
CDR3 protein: CSAREAQGVYEQYF

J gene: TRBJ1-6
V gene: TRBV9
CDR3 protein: CASSVEVGRDSPLHF

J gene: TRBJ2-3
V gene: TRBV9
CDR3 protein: CASSSFGGTSDTQYF

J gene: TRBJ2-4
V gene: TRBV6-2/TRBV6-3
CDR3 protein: CASSYSLPTIQYF

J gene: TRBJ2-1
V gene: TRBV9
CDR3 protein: CASSPGRGHSSYNEQFF

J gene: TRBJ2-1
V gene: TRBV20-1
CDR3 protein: CSARDRGSRPEQFF

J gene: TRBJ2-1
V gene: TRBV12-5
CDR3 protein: CASALSLGQGHNEQFF

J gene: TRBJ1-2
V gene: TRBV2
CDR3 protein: CASRQGPRLNYGYTF

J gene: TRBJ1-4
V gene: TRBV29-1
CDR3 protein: CSVQGTGATNEKLFF

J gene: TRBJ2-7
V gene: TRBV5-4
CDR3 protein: CASSSSGRPYEQYF

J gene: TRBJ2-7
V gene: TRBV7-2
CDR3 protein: CASSLDPGMGEQYF

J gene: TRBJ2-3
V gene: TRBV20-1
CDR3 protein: CSASITSSPSTDTQYF